Listed below are T cell receptor beta chains from one sample, sequenced in a study of cytomegalovirus exposure and HLA in healthy donors. Sequencing was performed with immunoSEQ multiplex PCR; in TCRdb, only in-frame clones are kept and a portion is missing. This sample carries about 140,000 clones, 65% to 85% of them seen once, and the ten largest clones take around 2.5%. The sample comprised PBMCs. These receptors originate from a man in his fifties in good health and CMV-seronegative. Each CDR3 is given with its conserved first and last residue. D genes are given only for firm matches. A clone size is listed for some rows: how often the clone was seen (once, few, many), or a class if it is expanded.

abundance: NA; j_gene: TRBJ1-3; d_gene: TRBD1; v_gene: TRBV2; CDR3nt: TGTGCCAGGAAGACAGGGGCTTTAGGAAACACCATATATTTT; CDR3aa: CARKTGALGNTIYF
abundance: NA; j_gene: TRBJ2-5; d_gene: TRBD2; v_gene: TRBV2; CDR3nt: TGTGCCAGCAGTATAAGTAGGGGACTAGCGGGAGTTTATCAAGAGACCCAGTACTTC; CDR3aa: CASSISRGLAGVYQETQYF
abundance: NA; j_gene: TRBJ2-7; d_gene: TRBD1; v_gene: TRBV5-4; CDR3nt: TGTGCCAGCAGCTCTCGGACAGGGAGCTCCTACGAGCAGTACTTC; CDR3aa: CASSSRTGSSYEQYF
abundance: NA; j_gene: TRBJ1-5; d_gene: NA; v_gene: TRBV2; CDR3nt: TGTGCCAGCGGTGGACAGAATAATCAGCCCCAGCATTTT; CDR3aa: CASGGQNNQPQHF
abundance: NA; j_gene: TRBJ2-3; d_gene: TRBD2; v_gene: TRBV7-6; CDR3nt: TGTGCCAGCAGCACCCTCGCGGGAGTAGGCACAGATACGCAGTATTTT; CDR3aa: CASSTLAGVGTDTQYF
abundance: NA; j_gene: TRBJ1-1; d_gene: NA; v_gene: TRBV28; CDR3nt: TGTGCCAGCAGCCGCGGGACGTCTGCAGCTTTCTTT; CDR3aa: CASSRGTSAAFF
abundance: NA; j_gene: TRBJ2-1; d_gene: TRBD2; v_gene: TRBV18; CDR3nt: TGTGCCAGCTCAAACCGACTAGCGGGGGGCCTTTACAATGAGCAGTTCTTC; CDR3aa: CASSNRLAGGLYNEQFF
abundance: few; j_gene: TRBJ2-2; d_gene: TRBD2; v_gene: TRBV29-1; CDR3nt: TGCAGCGTCGCGGGACTAGCGGGAGTTACCGGGGAGCTGTTTTTT; CDR3aa: CSVAGLAGVTGELFF
abundance: NA; j_gene: TRBJ2-2; d_gene: NA; v_gene: TRBV13; CDR3nt: TGTGCCAGCAGCTTAGTCGCGCGGGAAACCGGGGAGCTGTTTTTT; CDR3aa: CASSLVARETGELFF
abundance: NA; j_gene: TRBJ2-3; d_gene: NA; v_gene: TRBV30; CDR3nt: TGTGCCTGGAGTCCCCTCTCGACAGGCACAGATACGCAGTATTTT; CDR3aa: CAWSPLSTGTDTQYF
abundance: NA; j_gene: TRBJ1-1; d_gene: TRBD1; v_gene: TRBV5-1; CDR3nt: TGCGCCAGCAGCTCCCTATCCAGGGGGATGAACACTGAAGCTTTCTTT; CDR3aa: CASSSLSRGMNTEAFF
abundance: NA; j_gene: TRBJ1-2; d_gene: TRBD1; v_gene: TRBV28; CDR3nt: TGTGCCAGCACCCCTCGGGCAGGGGGCAACTATGGCTACACCTTC; CDR3aa: CASTPRAGGNYGYTF
abundance: NA; j_gene: TRBJ1-4; d_gene: TRBD1; v_gene: TRBV28; CDR3nt: TGTGCCAGCACTAACAGGGGTGAAAAACTGTTTTTT; CDR3aa: CASTNRGEKLFF
abundance: NA; j_gene: TRBJ1-1; d_gene: TRBD1; v_gene: TRBV5-6; CDR3nt: TGTGCCAGCAGCTTGGGGGGCGCAATGACAGGGGAAGAGGACACTGAAGCTTTCTTT; CDR3aa: CASSLGGAMTGEEDTEAFF
abundance: NA; j_gene: TRBJ1-5; d_gene: NA; v_gene: TRBV11-3; CDR3nt: TGTGCCAGCAGCGCAGGGAATCAGCCCCAGCATTTT; CDR3aa: CASSAGNQPQHF
abundance: NA; j_gene: TRBJ1-2; d_gene: NA; v_gene: TRBV18; CDR3nt: TGTGCCAGCTCCCCCTCGGCCGAGGGGGGGCGCGACTATGGCTACACCTTC; CDR3aa: CASSPSAEGGRDYGYTF
abundance: NA; j_gene: TRBJ2-3; d_gene: TRBD2; v_gene: TRBV9; CDR3nt: TGTGCCAGCAGCATAGAAAGCGGGGGGGCTAGCACAGATACGCAGTATTTT; CDR3aa: CASSIESGGASTDTQYF
abundance: few; j_gene: TRBJ2-3; d_gene: TRBD2; v_gene: TRBV13; CDR3nt: TGTGCCAGCAGCTTAGGCAGCGGGGGCACAGATACGCAGTATTTT; CDR3aa: CASSLGSGGTDTQYF
abundance: NA; j_gene: TRBJ1-4; d_gene: NA; v_gene: TRBV5-4; CDR3nt: TGTGCCAGCAGCTTGGATAACAGGGCGGGAAAACTGTTTTTT; CDR3aa: CASSLDNRAGKLFF
abundance: NA; j_gene: TRBJ2-3; d_gene: TRBD2; v_gene: TRBV5-6; CDR3nt: TGTGCCAGCAGCCCCGGGACTAGCGGGAGGATGTATACGCAGTATTTT; CDR3aa: CASSPGTSGRMYTQYF
abundance: once; j_gene: TRBJ2-7; d_gene: NA; v_gene: TRBV28; CDR3nt: TGTGCCAGCAGTTTGGAGGGCACAAGCTCCTACGAGCAGTACTTC; CDR3aa: CASSLEGTSSYEQYF
abundance: NA; j_gene: TRBJ2-5; d_gene: TRBD2; v_gene: TRBV29-1; CDR3nt: TGCAGCGGACTAGCGGGGGGCCTAATCAGCCAAGAGACCCAGTACTTC; CDR3aa: CSGLAGGLISQETQYF
abundance: NA; j_gene: TRBJ2-1; d_gene: TRBD1; v_gene: TRBV6-4; CDR3nt: TGTGCCAGCAGTGTCCGACAGGGTCCCTACAATGAGCAGTTCTTC; CDR3aa: CASSVRQGPYNEQFF
abundance: few; j_gene: TRBJ1-6; d_gene: NA; v_gene: TRBV6-1; CDR3nt: TGTGCCAGCAGTGGCCCACAGGGTTCCTCCTATAATTCACCCCTCCACTTT; CDR3aa: CASSGPQGSSYNSPLHF
abundance: NA; j_gene: TRBJ2-3; d_gene: TRBD1; v_gene: TRBV11-3; CDR3nt: TGTGCCAGCAGCTCACCAGGGGGAGTGCTAGATACGCAGTATTTT; CDR3aa: CASSSPGGVLDTQYF
abundance: NA; j_gene: TRBJ2-7; d_gene: TRBD2; v_gene: TRBV30; CDR3nt: TGTGCCTGGAACATGGCGGGAGTTAAGTACTTC; CDR3aa: CAWNMAGVKYF
abundance: NA; j_gene: TRBJ2-2; d_gene: NA; v_gene: TRBV5-1; CDR3nt: TGCGCCAGCAGCTTGGGAATTACAGGGACCGGGGAGCTGTTTTTT; CDR3aa: CASSLGITGTGELFF
abundance: NA; j_gene: TRBJ1-5; d_gene: TRBD1; v_gene: TRBV27; CDR3nt: TGTGCCAGCAGTTCCCCGGGACAGGCCAATCAGCCCCAGCATTTT; CDR3aa: CASSSPGQANQPQHF